One T cell receptor (beta chain) is described in this entry. This sample is part of a study of blood T cell repertoires in COVID-19. About the study: There were acute and convalescent COVID-19 samples, and they came from the United States, Italy and Spain. The cDNA or gDNA used as material had been derived from T cells, B-cell-depleted T cells, or PBMCs.

In the original workflow: Reference gene primers were amplified, and this amplification served to estimate nucleated cell counts. The protocol was immunoSEQ multiplex PCR, while the TCRdb copy is restricted to in-frame clones and leaves out a portion. That table gives V, J and clone size, and the DNA gave D and trimming. This table has 90,000 to 130,000 clones, more than 75% appearing once. The sequenced material came from peripheral blood. This receptor was obtained from a woman aged 50 to 60 with acute or convalescent COVID-19.

DNA for the CDR3: TGTGCCAGCAAAACAACTAGCGCGGCCAATGAGCAGTTCTTC. It is translated as CASKTTSAANEQFF. The chain has TRBV2 and TRBJ2-1; 7 positions agree with TRBD2. CDR3 length: 14 residues. The germline V gene has CDR1 SNHLY and CDR2 FYNNEI. V dropped 7 bases and J dropped 6; count of bases not matched to a gene: 9.